This TCR beta chain is drawn from a study of blood T cell repertoires in COVID-19 (dated by TCRdb to about 2020). Concerning the study at large: Samples from collaborators originated in the United States, Italy and Spain and spanned both the acute and convalescent phases of COVID-19. The sample metadata nearly always contained a de-identified subject ID, COVID-19 status, age in years and sex. The repertoires were released in a freely available public database intended as a resource for research on the immune response to SARS-CoV-2. The dataset comprised deeply sampled blood TCRbeta repertoires from subjects exposed to, actively infected with, or recovered from COVID-19. Where HLA class I and class II types were available, the types were taken from metadata supplied by the sample provider, not from assay-based typing. The prospective study material was composed of cDNA or gDNA derived from T cells, B-cell-depleted T cells, or PBMCs. The samples were drawn from two sources: the first 160 participants of the ongoing ImmuneRACE study, and 1,200 or so subjects contributed by 6 global collaborators. General findings and caveats noted by the study authors: The quantity of clinical and demographic metadata differed by source and by participant and was supplied without curation.

From a lookup of the germline V gene, CDR1 and CDR2 are SQVTM and ANQGSEA. V is trimmed back by 1 base and J by 5 bases, and the junction contains 6 bases that no gene match accounts for. The CDR3 contains 14 residues, cysteine and phenylalanine counted. This entry keeps only the CDR3 DNA: 42 bases, framed from base 1. Worth noting for this clone: The antigen it recognizes is unknown. No clone much larger than this one lies a single base away; base qualities are absent.

TCRbeta CDR3 regions were amplified from genomic DNA by means of the immunoSEQ Assay, a bias-controlled multiplex PCR. As for how the authors treated the data: Within the assay, amplification of reference gene primers was used to estimate how many nucleated cells each sample contained. Sequence reads were collapsed and filtered to measure the absolute abundance of every unique TCRbeta CDR3 rearrangement. For each sample, productive Simpson clonality was calculated as the square root of Simpson's diversity index over productive rearrangements. The table was pulled from immuneACCESS by TCRdb, which kept in-frame rearrangements only. Such tables lose some clones; where checked, under half of the loss comes from unresolved V genes, and the rest has no known cause. The V and J calls and clone size come from that table; D and trimming were worked out from the DNA. This sample is represented by around 200,000 clones; about 84% of them were singletons. The ten largest clones represent about 6.4% of the sample.

Each collaborating institution followed its own protocols to collect whole blood in K2EDTA tubes. For TCRbeta analysis, collaborators shipped samples as frozen whole blood, isolated PBMCs, or DNA extracted from either of those sample types. This TCR came from a human donor in a cohort sampled during active COVID-19. The specimen was peripheral blood. Recombination connected TRBV29-1 to TRBJ1-1, with TRBD1 identical over 8 junction bases. The CDR3 amino acid sequence is: CSVEVGQGTTEAFF. The DNA is TGCAGCGTTGAAGTTGGACAGGGCACGACTGAAGCTTTCTTT.